The 21 T cell receptor beta chains below all came from one sample that was sequenced in a study of tumor-infiltrating lymphocytes in oesophageal squamous cell carcinoma. Using its own MiXCR run on the PCR reads, TCRdb lists one record per CDR3 protein. The sample gives around 6,300 distinct CDR3 sequences, about 15% of which show up once; roughly 21% is in the top ten. The sample was normal esophageal tissue next to the tumor. These receptors all come from a male donor with esophageal squamous cell carcinoma.

This clonotype has only a few counts. The chain is built from TRBV15 and TRBJ1-5; D remains unclear. The CDR3 spans 14 residues. Trimming pared 1 base from V and 6 bases from J, leaving 10 bases between. CDR1 and CDR2 from the germline V gene are LNHNV and YYDKDF (reference sequence). The CDR3 reads CATSRGGSSQPQHF. For the CDR3, the DNA is TGTGCCACCAGCAGAGGAGGGAGTTCTCAGCCCCAGCATTTT.

This clonotype was seen only once. J is TRBJ2-1 and V is TRBV20-1; 8 positions agree with TRBD1. This CDR3 spans 11 amino acids. The J segment lost 10 bases and the V segment lost 5 bases, leaving 4 bases of the junction unmatched. CDR1 is DFQATT and CDR2 is SNEGSKA in the germline V gene (reference sequence). The CDR3 DNA sequence: TGCAGTGCTCCGACAGGGGTCGAGCAGTTCTTC. Translated: CSAPTGVEQFF.

This clonotype was counted many times. The chain combines TRBV5-4 with TRBJ2-4; TRBD1 might be the D (5 bases). This CDR3 comprises 14 residues. V gave up 1 base and J gave up 5 bases, with 10 bases separating them. CDR1 is SGHNT, CDR2 YYREEE, per germline (reference sequence). The CDR3 DNA follows: TGTGCCAGCAGCTTGAGGGGCGCCGAAAACATTCAGTACTTC. It specifies CASSLRGAENIQYF.

In its sample, this clonotype was seen a few times. V is TRBV6-1 and J is TRBJ2-7; 10 bases agree with TRBD2. This CDR3 contains 12 residues. V was pared by 8 bases and J by 7 bases, with 5 bases of the junction left unmatched. Germline CDR1 reads MNHNS; CDR2 reads SASEGT. The CDR3 DNA sequence: TGTGCCAGCCTAGCGGGGGCTAATGAGCAGTACTTC. It codes for CASLAGANEQYF.

This clonotype was found many times. The CDR3 reads CASSENRGKTEAFF. The CDR3 coding sequence is TGTGCCAGCAGTGAAAACAGGGGGAAGACTGAAGCTTTCTTT. The rearrangement links TRBV6-1 to TRBJ1-1, with 8 bases identical to TRBD1. The CDR3 has 14 amino acids. V lost 2 bases, J lost 5 bases, and 4 bases stayed unmatched. Per the germline V gene, CDR1 is MNHNS and CDR2 is SASEGT.

The chain combines TRBV5-5 with TRBJ2-1; D is possibly TRBD1 (6 bases). The V gene lost 4 bases and the J gene lost 10 bases, with 21 bases spanning the gap. Per germline, CDR1 SGHKS and CDR2 YYEKEE (reference sequence). This CDR3 spans 15 amino acids. The CDR3 DNA is TGTGCCAGCAGCGACCGAGACAGGCTATCCTTGGAGCAGTTCTTC. As protein: CASSDRDRLSLEQFF. Together with reference TRBV5-5 and TRBJ2-1, the CDR3 gives the full variable domain: DAGVTQSPTHLIKTRGQQVTLRCSPISGHKSVSWYQQVLGQGPQFIFQYYEKEERGRGNFPDRFSARQFPNYSSELNVNALLLGDSALYLCASSDRDRLSLEQFFGPGTRLTVL.

This clonotype was counted at least ten times. The gene calls are TRBV12-3 or TRBV12-4 and TRBJ2-7; 7 positions agree with TRBD2. CDR3 length equals 15 residues. The trim removed 7 bases at V and 4 bases at J, leaving 13 bases unmatched. The CDR3, as DNA: TGTGCCAGCAATACTTTGGGGGAGGGCGGGTACGAGCAGTACTTC. Its protein product is CASNTLGEGGYEQYF.

This clonotype qualifies as medium-sized (0.01 to 0.1%). The chain carries TRBV6-6 and TRBJ2-5, with TRBD1 as a possible D gene (6 bases). Germline loops: CDR1 MNHNY, CDR2 SVGAGI (reference sequence). V lost 3 bases, J lost 1 base, and 18 bases lay in between. This CDR3 is 17 amino acids long. In DNA, the CDR3 is TGTGCCAGCAGTTATTCGATCAGGGACACCCCCCAAGAGACCCAGTACTTC. Its translation: CASSYSIRDTPQETQYF.

This clonotype is categorized as medium-sized. The chain's CDR3 is CASSLLSGGSNEQFF. CDR3 sequence (DNA): TGTGCCAGCAGCTTACTTTCCGGGGGGTCCAATGAGCAGTTCTTC. This chain connects TRBV7-9 to TRBJ2-1, with 7 bases that match TRBD2. The germline CDR1 and CDR2 sequences are SEHNR and FQNEAQ (reference sequence). Germline trimming cut 2 bases from V and 6 bases from J; bases unmatched to any gene: 7. This CDR3 region has 15 residues. Full variable domain (remainder filled in from reference TRBV7-9 and TRBJ2-1): DTGVSQNPRHKITKRGQNVTFRCDPISEHNRLYWYRQTLGQGPEFLTYFQNEAQLEKSRLLSDRFSAERPKGSFSTLEIQRTEQGDSAMYLCASSLLSGGSNEQFFGPGTRLTVL.

By sample fraction, this clonotype is medium-sized. The gene calls are TRBV5-6 and TRBJ2-1; 10 bases line up with TRBD2. Trimming at V came to 2 bases and at J to 0 bases, leaving 2 bases not matched to a gene. From germline, CDR1 is SGHDT and CDR2 YYEEEE. This CDR3 region has 16 residues. The CDR3 loop reads CASSFIAGGSYNEQFF. The CDR3 bases are TGTGCCAGCAGCTTCATAGCGGGGGGCTCCTACAATGAGCAGTTCTTC.

The sample holds a few counts of this clonotype. The V gene is TRBV9, the J gene TRBJ2-3; 15 nucleotides line up with TRBD2. Germline assignment: CDR1 SGDLS and CDR2 YYNGEE. The trim removed 4 bases at V and 5 bases at J, leaving 14 bases unmatched. The CDR3 loop spans 19 amino acids. CDR3 loop: CASSPLGLAGGLVGDTQYF. The DNA of the CDR3 is TGTGCCAGCAGCCCTCTCGGACTAGCGGGGGGGCTAGTTGGAGATACGCAGTATTTT.

This clonotype is labeled as medium-sized. The J gene is TRBJ2-2, the V gene TRBV7-3; 10 nucleotides line up with TRBD2. Germline V gene sequence: CDR1 SGHTA, CDR2 FQGTGA. This CDR3 is built from 16 residues. Losses at the gene ends were 3 bases for V and 7 bases for J; bases not matched to a gene: 8. DNA of the CDR3: TGTGCCAGCAGCTTCGCCAGCGGGGGGGCGAACGGGGAGCTGTTTTTT. This translates into CASSFASGGANGELFF.

In its sample, this clonotype was seen many times. V gene TRBV5-4 combines with J gene TRBJ2-5, with 11 bases lining up with TRBD2. CDR1 is SGHNT and CDR2 is YYREEE in the germline V gene (reference sequence). The CDR3 totals 15 residues. After removal of 9 bases from V and 5 bases from J, the junction contained 12 bases not matched to a gene. The CDR3 reads CATESSGGAQETQYF. The CDR3 coding sequence is TGTGCCACCGAAAGTAGCGGGGGGGCTCAGGAGACCCAGTACTTC.

By share, this clonotype ranks as large. The V and J genes are TRBV11-2 and TRBJ2-7; perhaps TRBD2 as D (5 bases). Germline lookup yields CDR1 SGHAT and CDR2 FQNNGV. CDR3 size: 12 residues. With 4 bases removed from V and 3 bases from J, the gap between germline ends came to 7 bases. The CDR3: CASSSGDYEQYF. The CDR3, as DNA: TGTGCCAGCAGCTCCGGGGACTACGAGCAGTACTTC.

This clonotype is labeled as medium-sized. The chain uses TRBV10-3 and TRBJ2-3; 10 nucleotides align to TRBD2. The CDR3 is 15 residues long. Looked up from germline, CDR1 is ENHRY and CDR2 is SYGVKD. Unmatched junction bases numbered 5, after V lost 7 bases and J lost 1 base. The DNA for the CDR3 is TGTGCCATCATGAGAGGGACTAGCGGCACAGATACGCAGTATTTT. This gives the protein CAIMRGTSGTDTQYF.

This clonotype was counted ten times or more. Germline is not matched at one junction end, which may reflect a read error. V is TRBV12-3 or TRBV12-4 and J is TRBJ1-5, with D perhaps TRBD1 (5 bases). The CDR3 has 13 amino acids. This CDR3 reads CASRLGDNQPQHF. CDR3 DNA: TGTGCCAGCCGTTTGGGGGACAATCAGCCCCAGCATTTT.

As concerns this clonotype: A much larger clonotype is one base distant, so this may be a read error. The chain recombines TRBV25-1 with TRBJ2-5; D remains ambiguous. V dropped 6 bases and J dropped 11 bases, with 13 bases sitting between them. CDR3 length: 11 residues. Germline CDR1 MGHDK, CDR2 SYGVNS. CDR3 nucleotides: TGTGCCAGCAGCGCTTACAATGAGCAGTACTTC. It yields the protein CASSAYNEQYF.

The J gene is TRBJ2-5, the V gene TRBV7-2, with D possibly matching TRBD1 (6 bases). Germline CDR1 is SGHTA and CDR2 is FQGNSA. The ends were cut back, 5 bases at V and 13 bases at J, with 20 bases in the middle. The CDR3 totals 13 residues. CDR3 residues: CASSPTGPGELYF. CDR3 nucleotide sequence: TGTGCCAGCAGCCCCACAGGGCCCGGGGAGCTGTACTTC.

The chain carries TRBV11-2 and TRBJ2-3; 7 bases line up with TRBD1. CDR3 length: 17 residues. Per the germline V gene, CDR1 is SGHAT and CDR2 is FQNNGV. The V segment lost 6 bases and the J segment 14 bases; nucleotides outside the gene matches: 26. CDR3 nucleotide sequence: TGTGCCAGCAGACCTATGCCCCCACAGGGGTACACCGGGGAGCTGTATTTT. It translates to CASRPMPPQGYTGELYF.

This clonotype was seen repeatedly, ten times or more. The chain has TRBV11-2 and TRBJ2-3; 8 bases align to TRBD2. The CDR3 sequence is 16 residues long. V was pared by 6 bases and J by 6 bases, with 14 bases of the junction left unmatched. Germline V lookup: CDR1 SGHAT, CDR2 FQNNGV. Here the CDR3 reads CASRGGLAGHEDTQYF. The CDR3 DNA reads TGTGCCAGCAGGGGGGGATTAGCGGGACATGAGGATACGCAGTATTTT.

This clonotype was found many times. The rearrangement joins TRBV24-1 to TRBJ2-7; D remains unclear. V was clipped by 1 base and J by 4 bases, with 1 base between them. Germline values: CDR1 KGHDR, CDR2 SFDVKD. The CDR3 extends over 11 amino acids. The CDR3 nucleotides are TGTGCCACCAGTGATTTTTACGAGCAGTACTTC. Translated: CATSDFYEQYF.